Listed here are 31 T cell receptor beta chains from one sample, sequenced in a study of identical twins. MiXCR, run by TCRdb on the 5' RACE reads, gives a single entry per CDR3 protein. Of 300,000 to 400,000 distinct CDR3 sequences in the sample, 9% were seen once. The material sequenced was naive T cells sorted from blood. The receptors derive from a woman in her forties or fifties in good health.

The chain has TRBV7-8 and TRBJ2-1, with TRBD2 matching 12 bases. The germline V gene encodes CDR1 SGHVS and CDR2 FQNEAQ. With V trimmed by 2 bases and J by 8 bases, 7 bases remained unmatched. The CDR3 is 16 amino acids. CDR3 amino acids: CASSLTSGRRLYEQFF. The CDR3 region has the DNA TGTGCCAGCAGCTTAACTAGCGGGAGGAGGTTGTATGAGCAGTTCTTC.

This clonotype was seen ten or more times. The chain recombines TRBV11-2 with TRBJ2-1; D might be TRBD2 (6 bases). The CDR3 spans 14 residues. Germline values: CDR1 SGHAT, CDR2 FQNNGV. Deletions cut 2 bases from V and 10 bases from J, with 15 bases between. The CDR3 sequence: CASSLLLAGREQFF. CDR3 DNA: TGTGCCAGCAGCTTACTTTTGGCGGGAAGGGAGCAGTTCTTC.

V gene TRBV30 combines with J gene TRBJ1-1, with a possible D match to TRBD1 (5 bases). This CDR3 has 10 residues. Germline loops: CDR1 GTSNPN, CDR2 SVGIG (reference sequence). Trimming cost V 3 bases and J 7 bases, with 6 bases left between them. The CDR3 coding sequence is TGTGCCTGGAGGGGGGGTGAAGCTTTCTTT. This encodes CAWRGGEAFF.

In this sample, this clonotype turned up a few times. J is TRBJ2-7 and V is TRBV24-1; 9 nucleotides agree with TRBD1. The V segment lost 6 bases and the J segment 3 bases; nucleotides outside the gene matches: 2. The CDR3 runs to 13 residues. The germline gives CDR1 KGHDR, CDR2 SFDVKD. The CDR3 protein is CATSPGQGYEQYV. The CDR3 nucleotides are TGTGCCACCAGTCCGGGACAGGGCTACGAGCAGTACGTC.

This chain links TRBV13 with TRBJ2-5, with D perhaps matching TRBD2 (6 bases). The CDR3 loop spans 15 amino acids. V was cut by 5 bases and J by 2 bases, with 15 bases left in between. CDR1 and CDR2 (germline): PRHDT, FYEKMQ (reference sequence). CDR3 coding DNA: TGTGCCAGCAGCCTCCGGGGGATAGGGCAAGAGACCCAGTACTTC. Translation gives CASSLRGIGQETQYF.

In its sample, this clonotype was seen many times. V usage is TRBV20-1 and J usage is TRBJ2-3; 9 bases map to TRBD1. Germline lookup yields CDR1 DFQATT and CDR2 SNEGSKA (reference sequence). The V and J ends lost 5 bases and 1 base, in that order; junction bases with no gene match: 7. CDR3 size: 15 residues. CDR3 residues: CSAGDRVRGTDTQYF. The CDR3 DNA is TGCAGTGCTGGGGACAGGGTTCGGGGCACAGATACGCAGTATTTT.

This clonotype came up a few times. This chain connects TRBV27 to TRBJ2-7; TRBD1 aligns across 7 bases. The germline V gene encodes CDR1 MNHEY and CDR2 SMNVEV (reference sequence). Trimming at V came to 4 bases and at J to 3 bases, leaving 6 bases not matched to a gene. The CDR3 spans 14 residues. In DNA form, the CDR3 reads TGTGCCAGCAGTTGGGTGGACAGGCGCTACGAGCAGTACTTC. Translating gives CASSWVDRRYEQYF.

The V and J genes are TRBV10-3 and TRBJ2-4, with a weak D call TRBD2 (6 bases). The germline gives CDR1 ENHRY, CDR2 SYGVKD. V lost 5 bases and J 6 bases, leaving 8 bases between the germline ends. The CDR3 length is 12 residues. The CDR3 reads CAISLGGNIQYF. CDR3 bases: TGTGCCATCAGTTTGGGGGGAAACATTCAGTACTTC.

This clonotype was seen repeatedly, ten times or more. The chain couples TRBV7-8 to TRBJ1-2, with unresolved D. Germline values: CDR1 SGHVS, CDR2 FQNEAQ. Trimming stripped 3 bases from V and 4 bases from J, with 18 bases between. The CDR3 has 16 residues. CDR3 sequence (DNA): TGTGCCAGCAGCTTTCGAAGGTCCGTCGAGGTCTATGGCTACACCTTC. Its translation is CASSFRRSVEVYGYTF. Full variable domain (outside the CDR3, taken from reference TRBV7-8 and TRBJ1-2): GAGVSQSPRYKVAKRGQDVALRCDPISGHVSLFWYQQALGQGPEFLTYFQNEAQLDKSGLPSDRFFAERPEGSVSTLKIQRTQQEDSAVYLCASSFRRSVEVYGYTFGSGTRLTVV.

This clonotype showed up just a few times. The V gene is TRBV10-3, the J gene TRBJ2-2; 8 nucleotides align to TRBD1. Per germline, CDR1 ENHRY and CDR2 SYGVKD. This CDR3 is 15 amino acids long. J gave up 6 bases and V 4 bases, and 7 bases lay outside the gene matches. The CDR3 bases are TGTGCCATCAGTGCCCGACAGGGGCAGGCCGGGGAGCTGTTTTTT. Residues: CAISARQGQAGELFF.

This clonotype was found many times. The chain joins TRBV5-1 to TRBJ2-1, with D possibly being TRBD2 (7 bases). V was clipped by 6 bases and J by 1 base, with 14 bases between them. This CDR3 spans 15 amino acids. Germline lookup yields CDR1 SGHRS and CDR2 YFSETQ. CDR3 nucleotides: TGCGCCAGCAATTGGGAGGGGGGATCCTACAATGAGCAGTTCTTC. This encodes CASNWEGGSYNEQFF.

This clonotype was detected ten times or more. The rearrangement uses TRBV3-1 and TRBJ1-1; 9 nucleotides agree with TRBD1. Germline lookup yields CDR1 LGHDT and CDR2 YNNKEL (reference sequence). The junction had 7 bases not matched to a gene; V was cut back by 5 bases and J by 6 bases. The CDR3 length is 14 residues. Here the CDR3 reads CASSFTGGSAEAFF. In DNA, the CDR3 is TGTGCCAGCAGCTTCACAGGGGGCTCGGCTGAAGCTTTCTTT.

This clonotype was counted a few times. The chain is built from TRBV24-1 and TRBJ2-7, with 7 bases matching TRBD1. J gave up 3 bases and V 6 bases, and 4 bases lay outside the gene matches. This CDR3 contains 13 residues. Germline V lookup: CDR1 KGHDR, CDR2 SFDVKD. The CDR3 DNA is TGTGCCACCAGTTTGCCAGGGGGCTACGAGCAGTACGTC. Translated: CATSLPGGYEQYV.

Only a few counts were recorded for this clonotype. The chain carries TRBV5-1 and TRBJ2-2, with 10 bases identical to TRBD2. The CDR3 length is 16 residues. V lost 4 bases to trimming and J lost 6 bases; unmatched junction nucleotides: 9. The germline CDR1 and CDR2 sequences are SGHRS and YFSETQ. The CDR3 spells CASSTTLAGVPGELFF. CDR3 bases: TGCGCCAGCAGCACCACCCTAGCGGGAGTCCCCGGGGAGCTGTTTTTT.

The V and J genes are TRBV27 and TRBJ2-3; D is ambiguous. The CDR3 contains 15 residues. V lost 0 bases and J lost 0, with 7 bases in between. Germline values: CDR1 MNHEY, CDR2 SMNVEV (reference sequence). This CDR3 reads CASSLSWFSTDTQYF. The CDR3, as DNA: TGTGCCAGCAGTTTATCATGGTTTAGCACAGATACGCAGTATTTT.

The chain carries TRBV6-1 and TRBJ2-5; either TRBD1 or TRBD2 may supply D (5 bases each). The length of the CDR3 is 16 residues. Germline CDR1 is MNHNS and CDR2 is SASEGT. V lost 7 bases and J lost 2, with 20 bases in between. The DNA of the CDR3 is TGTGCCAGCACAGGGAGTCGTGGCCGCGGACAAGAGACCCAGTACTTC. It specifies CASTGSRGRGQETQYF.

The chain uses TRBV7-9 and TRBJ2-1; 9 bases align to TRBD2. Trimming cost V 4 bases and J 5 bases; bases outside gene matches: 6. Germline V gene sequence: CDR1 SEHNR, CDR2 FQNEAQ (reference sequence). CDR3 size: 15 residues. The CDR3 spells CASSSSGTLNNEQFF. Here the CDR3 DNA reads TGTGCCAGCAGCTCTAGCGGGACCCTTAACAATGAGCAGTTCTTC. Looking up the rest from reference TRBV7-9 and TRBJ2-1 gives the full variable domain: DTGVSQNPRHKITKRGQNVTFRCDPISEHNRLYWYRQTLGQGPEFLTYFQNEAQLEKSRLLSDRFSAERPKGSFSTLEIQRTEQGDSAMYLCASSSSGTLNNEQFFGPGTRLTVL.

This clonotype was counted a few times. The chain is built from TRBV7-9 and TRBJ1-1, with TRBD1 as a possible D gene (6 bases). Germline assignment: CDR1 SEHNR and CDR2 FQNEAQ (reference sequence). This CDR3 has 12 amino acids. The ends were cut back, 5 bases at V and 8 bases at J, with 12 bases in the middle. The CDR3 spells CASSIGQKEAFF. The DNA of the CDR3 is TGTGCCAGCAGCATTGGACAGAAAGAAGCTTTCTTT. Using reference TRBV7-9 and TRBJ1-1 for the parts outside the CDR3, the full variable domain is DTGVSQNPRHKITKRGQNVTFRCDPISEHNRLYWYRQTLGQGPEFLTYFQNEAQLEKSRLLSDRFSAERPKGSFSTLEIQRTEQGDSAMYLCASSIGQKEAFFGQGTRLTVV.

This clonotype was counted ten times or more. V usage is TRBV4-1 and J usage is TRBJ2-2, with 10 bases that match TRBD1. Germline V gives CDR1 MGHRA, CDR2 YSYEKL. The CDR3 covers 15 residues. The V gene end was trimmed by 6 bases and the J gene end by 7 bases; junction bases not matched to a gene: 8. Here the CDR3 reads CASSRPGQGLGELFF. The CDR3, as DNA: TGCGCCAGCAGTCGACCGGGACAGGGGCTCGGGGAGCTGTTTTTT.

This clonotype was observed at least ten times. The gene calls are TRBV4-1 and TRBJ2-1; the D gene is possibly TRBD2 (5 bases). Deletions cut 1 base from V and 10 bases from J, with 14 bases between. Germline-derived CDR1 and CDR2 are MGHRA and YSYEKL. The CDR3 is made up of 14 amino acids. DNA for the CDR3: TGCGCCAGCAGCCAAGGTTCCGGGAACGACGAGCAGTTCTTC. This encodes CASSQGSGNDEQFF.

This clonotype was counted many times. DNA of the CDR3: TGTGCCAGCAGCCGAGCTGGCACCGGGGAGCTGTTTTTT. Translation gives CASSRAGTGELFF. The rearrangement joins TRBV12-3 or TRBV12-4 to TRBJ2-2; D uncertain. This CDR3 comprises 13 residues. V dropped 6 bases and J dropped 4 bases, with 9 bases sitting between them.

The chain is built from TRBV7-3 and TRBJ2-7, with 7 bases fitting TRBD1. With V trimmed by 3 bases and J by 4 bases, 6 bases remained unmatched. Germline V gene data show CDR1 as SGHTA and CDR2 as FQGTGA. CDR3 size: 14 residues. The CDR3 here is CASSLGDSRYEQYF. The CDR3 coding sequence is TGTGCCAGCAGCTTGGGGGACAGTCGATACGAGCAGTACTTC.

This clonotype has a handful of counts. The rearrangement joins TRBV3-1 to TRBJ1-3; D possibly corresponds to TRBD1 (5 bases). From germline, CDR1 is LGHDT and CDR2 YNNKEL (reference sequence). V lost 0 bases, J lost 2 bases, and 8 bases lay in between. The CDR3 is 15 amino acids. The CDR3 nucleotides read TGTGCCAGCAGCCAAGATCGGGGCACTGGAAACACCATATATTTT. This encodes CASSQDRGTGNTIYF.

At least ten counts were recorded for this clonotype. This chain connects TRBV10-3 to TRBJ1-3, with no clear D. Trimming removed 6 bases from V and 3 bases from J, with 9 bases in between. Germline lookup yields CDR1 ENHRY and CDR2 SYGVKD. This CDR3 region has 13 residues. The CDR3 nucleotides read TGTGCCATCAGGAAGGACGGTGGAAACACCATATATTTT. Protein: CAIRKDGGNTIYF.

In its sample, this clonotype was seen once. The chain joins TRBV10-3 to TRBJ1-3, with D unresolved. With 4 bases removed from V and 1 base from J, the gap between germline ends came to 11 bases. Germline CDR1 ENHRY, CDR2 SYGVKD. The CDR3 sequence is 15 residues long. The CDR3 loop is CAISGVRRSGNTIYF. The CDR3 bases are TGTGCCATCAGTGGCGTCAGGCGTTCTGGAAACACCATATATTTT.

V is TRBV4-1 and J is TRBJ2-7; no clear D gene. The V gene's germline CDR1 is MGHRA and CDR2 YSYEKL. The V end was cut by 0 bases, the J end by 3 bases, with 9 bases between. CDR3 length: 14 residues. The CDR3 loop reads CASSQDPGNYEQYF. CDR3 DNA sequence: TGCGCCAGCAGCCAAGATCCTGGGAACTACGAGCAGTACTTC.

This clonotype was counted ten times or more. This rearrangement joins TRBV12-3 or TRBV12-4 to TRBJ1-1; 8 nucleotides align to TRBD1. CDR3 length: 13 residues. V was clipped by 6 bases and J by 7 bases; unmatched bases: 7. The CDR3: CASRDRGSGEAFF. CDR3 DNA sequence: TGTGCCAGCAGAGACAGGGGATCAGGTGAAGCTTTCTTT.

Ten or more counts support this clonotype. This CDR3 reads CASSQDTGKVPGELFF. The CDR3 nucleotides are TGCGCCAGCAGCCAAGACACCGGGAAGGTTCCGGGGGAGCTGTTTTTT. The chain is built from TRBV4-1 and TRBJ2-2; the D gene is possibly TRBD2 (5 bases). V shed 0 bases and J shed 8 bases, with 16 bases lying between them. Germline CDR1 MGHRA, CDR2 YSYEKL. The CDR3 is 16 amino acids.

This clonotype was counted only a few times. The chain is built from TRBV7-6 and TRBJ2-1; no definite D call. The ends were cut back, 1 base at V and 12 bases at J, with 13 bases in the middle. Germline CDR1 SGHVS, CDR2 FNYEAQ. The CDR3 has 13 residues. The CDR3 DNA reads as TGTGCCAGCAGCTTAGGTGGCGACATTGGGCAGTTCTTC. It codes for CASSLGGDIGQFF.

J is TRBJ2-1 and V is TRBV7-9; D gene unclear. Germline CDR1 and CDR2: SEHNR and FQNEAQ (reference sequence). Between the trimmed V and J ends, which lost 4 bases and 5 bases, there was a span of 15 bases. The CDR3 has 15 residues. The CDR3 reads CASSYPAGPHNEQFF. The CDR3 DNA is TGTGCCAGCAGCTACCCGGCTGGGCCTCACAATGAGCAGTTCTTC.

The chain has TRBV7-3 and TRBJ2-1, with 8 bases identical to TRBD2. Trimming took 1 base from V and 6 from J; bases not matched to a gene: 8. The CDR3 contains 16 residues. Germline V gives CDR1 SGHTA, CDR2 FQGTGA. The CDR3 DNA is TGTGCCAGCAGCTTAAGGTTGGGTCTAGCGGGCAATGAGCAGTTCTTC. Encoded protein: CASSLRLGLAGNEQFF.